One T cell receptor (beta chain) is described in this entry. This entry comes from a study of T cell changes during pregnancy in multiple sclerosis. J gave up 6 bases and V 1 base, and 14 bases lay outside the gene matches. CDR1 LNHDA and CDR2 SQIVND come from the germline V gene (reference sequence). The CDR3 runs 18 residues. The repertoire was sequenced with immunoSEQ multiplex PCR; TCRdb's copy has only in-frame clones and lacks some. Of about 18,000 clones listed, 85% to 90% are singletons. This receptor was identified in a female donor with multiple sclerosis, enrolled in a pregnancy study. This rearrangement joins TRBV19 to TRBJ2-1; TRBD2 agrees at 8 bases. Sequencing was performed on CD8+ T cells from peripheral blood mononuclear cells, taken after pregnancy. CDR3 region: CASSIGRAGGAPPNEQFF. The CDR3 nucleotides are TGTGCCAGTAGTATAGGTAGGGCGGGAGGCGCCCCGCCCAATGAGCAGTTCTTC.